This is a list of T cell receptor beta chains from one sample in a study of cytomegalovirus exposure and HLA in healthy donors. TCRdb's table, derived via immunoSEQ multiplex PCR, lists solely in-frame clones and lacks some. The repertoire has 100,000 to 150,000 clones, around 80% of them found once; the top ten carry 0.95% to 1.5%. Sequencing was carried out using PBMCs. The source of these receptors is a female donor in good health and CMV-seronegative. CDR3s include the opening cysteine and the closing phenylalanine or tryptophan. D genes are given only for firm matches.

CDR3: CASSIPGYEQYF
DNA: TGTGCCAGTAGTATTCCCGGTTACGAGCAGTACTTC
J: TRBJ2-7
D: -
length: 12
V: TRBV19

CDR3: CASSAEGRRSTDTQYF
DNA: TGCGCCAGCAGCGCGGAGGGACGCCGAAGCACAGATACGCAGTATTTT
J: TRBJ2-3
D: -
length: 16
V: TRBV5-1

CDR3: CATSSRRGYNSPLHF
DNA: TGTGCCACCAGCTCTCGGCGAGGGTATAATTCACCCCTCCACTTT
J: TRBJ1-6
D: -
length: 15
V: TRBV15

CDR3: CASSPGQGASGANGLTF
DNA: TGTGCCAGCAGCCCGGGACAGGGGGCGTCTGGGGCCAACGGCCTGACTTTC
J: TRBJ2-6
D: TRBD1
length: 17
V: TRBV5-5

CDR3: CASAVGSETEAFF
DNA: TGTGCCAGCGCCGTTGGGTCGGAGACTGAAGCTTTCTTT
J: TRBJ1-1
D: -
length: 13
V: TRBV27

CDR3: CASSLAGGTNYGYTF
DNA: TGCGCCAGCAGCTTGGCTGGCGGGACTAACTATGGCTACACCTTC
J: TRBJ1-2
D: -
length: 15
V: TRBV5-1

CDR3: CASSSITGITGELFF
DNA: TGTGCCAGCAGCTCAATTACGGGAATAACCGGGGAGCTGTTTTTT
J: TRBJ2-2
D: -
length: 15
V: TRBV7-8

CDR3: CASSPTVFRANVLTF
DNA: TGTGCCAGCTCTCCAACAGTATTCAGGGCCAACGTCCTGACTTTC
J: TRBJ2-6
D: -
length: 15
V: TRBV18

CDR3: CASSSSGTGYGYTF
DNA: TGCGCCAGCAGCTCATCCGGGACAGGGTACGGCTACACCTTC
J: TRBJ1-2
D: TRBD1
length: 14
V: TRBV5-1

CDR3: CASSPWTVPGQYF
DNA: TGTGCCAGCAGCCCCTGGACAGTGCCGGGGCAGTACTTC
J: TRBJ2-7
D: -
length: 13
V: TRBV6-1

CDR3: CASNPTGLREAFF
DNA: TGTGCCAGCAATCCTACAGGGCTGCGGGAAGCTTTCTTT
J: TRBJ1-1
D: -
length: 13
V: TRBV6-1

CDR3: CASSLLGPTGELFF
DNA: TGTGCCAGCAGCTTACTTGGCCCGACCGGGGAGCTGTTTTTT
J: TRBJ2-2
D: -
length: 14
V: TRBV7-9

CDR3: CAIRNGHGEAFF
DNA: TGTGCCATCAGGAACGGACATGGGGAAGCTTTCTTT
J: TRBJ1-1
D: -
length: 12
V: TRBV10-3

CDR3: CASSPRQLASPLHF
DNA: TGTGCCAGCAGTCCCCGACAGTTAGCTTCACCCCTCCACTTT
J: TRBJ1-6
D: -
length: 14
V: TRBV27

CDR3: CASSGQGARTDTQYF
DNA: TGTGCCAGCAGTGGACAGGGGGCTCGCACAGATACGCAGTATTTT
J: TRBJ2-3
D: TRBD1
length: 15
V: TRBV2

CDR3: CASRSMNTEAFF
DNA: TGTGCCAGCCGGAGCATGAACACTGAAGCTTTCTTT
J: TRBJ1-1
D: -
length: 12
V: TRBV2